The rows below give T cell receptor beta chains drawn from one sample of a study of preoperative IRX-2 immunotherapy in early breast cancer. This table comes from immunoSEQ multiplex PCR, and its TCRdb copy is limited to in-frame clones, with some not included. Among roughly 62,000 clones, approximately 95% were seen once, and the ten largest hold roughly 1.5%. This sample was taken from a patient treated with IRX-2 immunotherapy. The receptor set was obtained from a human donor with breast cancer. The conserved cysteine and the conserved F or W are not part of the CDR3 here. A row's size may be missing; if present it is once, few, many or a size class.

J gene: TRBJ2-5
V gene: TRBV4-2
clone size: NA
CDR3 protein: ASSQDPTLNRDEETQY

J gene: TRBJ2-7
V gene: TRBV29-1
clone size: NA
CDR3 protein: SVSETGTYEQY

J gene: TRBJ2-1
V gene: TRBV7-2
clone size: NA
CDR3 protein: ASSKDLAYNEQF

J gene: TRBJ1-2
V gene: TRBV12-5
clone size: few
CDR3 protein: ASGEHGIGYT

J gene: TRBJ1-2
V gene: TRBV5-1
clone size: NA
CDR3 protein: ASSATGFFNYGYT

J gene: TRBJ2-1
V gene: TRBV7-2
clone size: NA
CDR3 protein: ASSPQREVIDEQF

J gene: TRBJ1-3
V gene: TRBV29-1
clone size: NA
CDR3 protein: SGGAAGNTIY

J gene: TRBJ2-1
V gene: TRBV7-8
clone size: NA
CDR3 protein: ASSLDPKRQSSYNEQF

J gene: TRBJ1-1
V gene: TRBV7-6
clone size: once
CDR3 protein: ASSPLGQGILSTEAF

J gene: TRBJ2-5
V gene: TRBV5-1
clone size: NA
CDR3 protein: ASSLGTVQETQY

J gene: TRBJ2-7
V gene: TRBV11-3
clone size: NA
CDR3 protein: ASSRGTSGGEQY

J gene: TRBJ2-1
V gene: TRBV6-5
clone size: NA
CDR3 protein: ASSMGQGRQF

J gene: TRBJ1-1
V gene: TRBV19
clone size: NA
CDR3 protein: ASSIAWGQGDRNTEAF